The clone carrying this T cell receptor beta chain appeared a few times. A constant-region primer primed TCR beta cDNA synthesis from about 0.55 ug of total RNA. ARM-PCR was slightly modified, and three nested multiplex PCR rounds with it gave rise to the TCR beta libraries. Each of the first two PCR rounds ran about 9 cycles with TRBV1-TRBV30 forward and C-beta reverse primers. TCRdb used MiXCR to reprocess the multiplex PCR reads, holding one entry per CDR3 protein. The data show approximately 110,000 distinct CDR3 sequences, approximately 70% seen once. The record originates from a study of tumor-infiltrating lymphocytes in primary liver carcinoma. Scientists recovered RNA and DNA together from roughly 20-30 mg of unsorted bulk tissue. Patients' primary liver carcinoma was surgically resected. This CDR3 region has 15 residues. V lost 5 bases and J 4 bases, leaving 18 bases between the germline ends. CDR1 and CDR2 (germline): SGHVS, FQNEAQ.

What was sequenced was liver tumor tissue from sampling region 1. Subset meaning: tumor region T1, superior pole. J is TRBJ2-7 and V is TRBV7-8, with D perhaps matching TRBD1 (5 bases). This clonotype originated in a woman aged 55-75 years with primary liver carcinoma and hepatitis B virus infection. The CDR3 sequence: CASSIGQGNVYEQYF. As DNA, the CDR3 is TGTGCCAGCAGCATAGGTCAGGGTAATGTTTACGAGCAGTACTTC.